Listed below are T cell receptor beta chains from one sample, sequenced in a study of T cells in tumors after PD-1 blockade. The method was immunoSEQ multiplex PCR; TCRdb's version includes in-frame clones alone and lacks a portion of them. The sample contains around 14,000 clones, roughly two thirds of which appear only once. This sample comprised tumor tissue, obtained after anti-PD-1 treatment. These receptors all stem from a human donor with cutaneous squamous cell carcinoma. Each CDR3 is given with its conserved first and last residue. A D gene is named only where the DNA matches it firmly. Only part of the rows carry a size: once, few, many, or a class if the clone is expanded.

j_call: TRBJ2-3; clone_size: -; d_call: TRBD2; v_call: TRBV7-3; cdr3_aa: CASSPDGGGTDTQYF; cdr3_nt: TGTGCCAGCAGCCCTGACGGGGGGGGGACAGATACGCAGTATTTT
j_call: TRBJ2-6; clone_size: -; d_call: -; v_call: TRBV19; cdr3_aa: CASSMTQNSGANVLTF; cdr3_nt: TGTGCCAGTAGTATGACGCAGAACTCTGGGGCCAACGTCCTGACTTTC
j_call: TRBJ1-2; clone_size: -; d_call: -; v_call: TRBV5-8; cdr3_aa: CASSLAAYGYTF; cdr3_nt: TGTGCCAGCAGCTTGGCGGCCTATGGCTACACCTTC
j_call: TRBJ1-1; clone_size: -; d_call: -; v_call: TRBV7-8; cdr3_aa: CASSLREYSPEAFF; cdr3_nt: TGTGCCAGCAGCTTGAGGGAATACAGCCCTGAAGCTTTCTTT
j_call: TRBJ2-1; clone_size: once; d_call: TRBD2; v_call: TRBV6-4; cdr3_aa: CASSKGASGSYNEQFF; cdr3_nt: TGTGCCAGCAGTAAAGGGGCTAGCGGATCCTACAATGAGCAGTTCTTC
j_call: TRBJ2-7; clone_size: -; d_call: -; v_call: TRBV7-9; cdr3_aa: CASSLGVNSYYEQYF; cdr3_nt: TGTGCCAGCAGCTTAGGGGTGAACAGCTACTACGAGCAGTACTTC
j_call: TRBJ1-1; clone_size: -; d_call: -; v_call: TRBV2; cdr3_aa: CASRIRGWDTEAFF; cdr3_nt: TGTGCCAGCAGAATACGGGGCTGGGACACTGAAGCTTTCTTT
j_call: TRBJ2-5; clone_size: -; d_call: -; v_call: TRBV12-3/TRBV12-4; cdr3_aa: CASSLGVQETQYF; cdr3_nt: TGTGCCAGCAGTCTGGGGGTCCAAGAGACCCAGTACTTC
j_call: TRBJ1-2; clone_size: -; d_call: TRBD1; v_call: TRBV19; cdr3_aa: CASSIGQGNYGYTF; cdr3_nt: TGTGCCAGTAGTATAGGACAGGGTAACTATGGCTACACCTTC
j_call: TRBJ2-1; clone_size: -; d_call: TRBD2; v_call: TRBV7-2; cdr3_aa: CASSLSGGRNEQFF; cdr3_nt: TGTGCCAGCAGCTTGTCGGGGGGGAGGAATGAGCAGTTCTTC
j_call: TRBJ1-3; clone_size: -; d_call: -; v_call: TRBV28; cdr3_aa: CASRRGSGNTIYF; cdr3_nt: TGTGCCAGCAGACGGGGGTCTGGAAACACCATATATTTT
j_call: TRBJ1-5; clone_size: -; d_call: TRBD1; v_call: TRBV2; cdr3_aa: CASRNDRGLGQPQHF; cdr3_nt: TGTGCCAGCAGAAACGACAGGGGGCTGGGTCAGCCCCAGCATTTT
j_call: TRBJ1-5; clone_size: once; d_call: -; v_call: TRBV5-1; cdr3_aa: CASSLGRDQPQHF; cdr3_nt: TGCGCCAGCAGCTTGGGACGCGATCAGCCCCAGCATTTT
j_call: TRBJ2-5; clone_size: few; d_call: TRBD1; v_call: TRBV14; cdr3_aa: CASSLRTLKTGDQETQYF; cdr3_nt: TGTGCCAGCAGCTTACGAACCCTTAAGACAGGGGACCAAGAGACCCAGTACTTC
j_call: TRBJ1-5; clone_size: medium-sized; d_call: -; v_call: TRBV5-5; cdr3_aa: CASSFWDTYNQPQHF; cdr3_nt: TGTGCCAGCAGTTTTTGGGACACCTACAATCAGCCCCAGCATTTT
j_call: TRBJ1-6; clone_size: -; d_call: -; v_call: TRBV29-1; cdr3_aa: CSVRQGNSPLHF; cdr3_nt: TGCAGCGTTCGTCAGGGGAATTCACCCCTCCACTTT
j_call: TRBJ1-1; clone_size: once; d_call: -; v_call: TRBV6-5; cdr3_aa: CASSPRRRGNTEAFF; cdr3_nt: TGTGCCAGCAGTCCCCGGCGCAGGGGGAACACTGAAGCTTTCTTT
j_call: TRBJ2-7; clone_size: -; d_call: -; v_call: TRBV28; cdr3_aa: CASSLRGYYEQYF; cdr3_nt: TGTGCCAGCAGTTTGAGGGGATACTACGAGCAGTACTTC
j_call: TRBJ1-1; clone_size: medium-sized; d_call: -; v_call: TRBV11-2; cdr3_aa: CASSLDQVAGWGASTEAFF; cdr3_nt: TGTGCCAGCAGCTTAGATCAGGTTGCTGGTTGGGGGGCTAGCACTGAAGCTTTCTTT
j_call: TRBJ1-1; clone_size: once; d_call: -; v_call: TRBV30; cdr3_aa: CAWSVLGGTIEAFF; cdr3_nt: TGTGCCTGGAGTGTGCTGGGGGGCACGATTGAAGCTTTCTTT
j_call: TRBJ2-1; clone_size: -; d_call: -; v_call: TRBV6-4; cdr3_aa: CASSDFRGRNEQFF; cdr3_nt: -
j_call: TRBJ2-4; clone_size: -; d_call: -; v_call: TRBV7-9; cdr3_aa: CASSLAGQGKNIQYF; cdr3_nt: TGTGCCAGCAGCTTAGCTGGGCAGGGGAAGAACATTCAGTACTTC
j_call: TRBJ2-5; clone_size: -; d_call: -; v_call: TRBV28; cdr3_aa: CASTRGQETQYF; cdr3_nt: TGTGCCAGTACAAGGGGCCAAGAGACCCAGTACTTC
j_call: TRBJ2-7; clone_size: -; d_call: -; v_call: TRBV21-1; cdr3_aa: CARDRDTRDEQYF; cdr3_nt: TGTGCCAGGGACCGGGACACCCGGGACGAGCAGTACTTC
j_call: TRBJ2-7; clone_size: -; d_call: -; v_call: TRBV3-1/TRBV3-2; cdr3_aa: CASSQDPRKIYEQYF; cdr3_nt: TGTGCCAGCAGCCAAGATCCTCGAAAGATATACGAGCAGTACTTC
j_call: TRBJ1-1; clone_size: -; d_call: -; v_call: TRBV28; cdr3_aa: CASSLRDLIMNTEAFF; cdr3_nt: TGTGCCAGCAGCCTCCGGGACCTAATAATGAACACTGAAGCTTTCTTT
j_call: TRBJ2-6; clone_size: -; d_call: -; v_call: TRBV3-1/TRBV3-2; cdr3_aa: CATTGTGANVLTF; cdr3_nt: TGTGCCACCACAGGGACTGGGGCCAACGTCCTGACTTTC
j_call: TRBJ1-2; clone_size: -; d_call: -; v_call: TRBV27; cdr3_aa: CASRHPAVDGYTF; cdr3_nt: TGTGCCAGCAGACACCCGGCTGTGGATGGCTACACCTTC
j_call: TRBJ1-5; clone_size: -; d_call: -; v_call: TRBV10-1; cdr3_aa: CASSRENNQPQHF; cdr3_nt: TGCGCCAGCAGCCGCGAAAATAATCAGCCCCAGCATTTT
j_call: TRBJ2-1; clone_size: -; d_call: -; v_call: TRBV28; cdr3_aa: CASSFRVAEQFF; cdr3_nt: TGTGCCAGCAGTTTCCGCGTGGCTGAGCAGTTCTTC
j_call: TRBJ2-5; clone_size: -; d_call: TRBD1; v_call: TRBV28; cdr3_aa: CASTTGVDRNSQETQYF; cdr3_nt: TGTGCCAGCACCACTGGGGTGGACAGGAATTCACAAGAGACCCAGTACTTC
j_call: TRBJ2-1; clone_size: -; d_call: TRBD2; v_call: TRBV13; cdr3_aa: CASSLGLGRGFGNEQFF; cdr3_nt: TGTGCCAGCAGCTTAGGCCTAGGGAGGGGCTTTGGAAATGAGCAGTTCTTC
j_call: TRBJ1-3; clone_size: few; d_call: -; v_call: TRBV14; cdr3_aa: CASSQGIGGPRAGNTIYF; cdr3_nt: TGTGCCAGCAGCCAAGGGATTGGGGGCCCCAGGGCTGGAAACACCATATATTTT
j_call: TRBJ1-1; clone_size: few; d_call: -; v_call: TRBV6-4; cdr3_aa: CASSSKQGTEAFF; cdr3_nt: TGTGCCAGCAGCTCAAAACAGGGCACTGAAGCTTTCTTT
j_call: TRBJ2-7; clone_size: -; d_call: TRBD1; v_call: TRBV5-4; cdr3_aa: CASSLTPRQGGYEQYF; cdr3_nt: TGTGCCAGCAGCCTAACCCCACGACAGGGTGGGTACGAGCAGTACTTC
j_call: TRBJ2-5; clone_size: -; d_call: -; v_call: TRBV21-1; cdr3_aa: CASSIGFRDGWETQYF; cdr3_nt: TGTGCCAGCAGCATTGGCTTCCGGGACGGATGGGAGACCCAGTACTTC
j_call: TRBJ2-2; clone_size: -; d_call: -; v_call: TRBV15; cdr3_aa: CATSRGVGQGRTAGELFF; cdr3_nt: TGTGCCACCAGCAGGGGGGTTGGGCAGGGACGTACCGCCGGGGAGCTGTTTTTT
j_call: TRBJ2-1; clone_size: -; d_call: -; v_call: TRBV2; cdr3_aa: CASSEAPRDFYNEQFF; cdr3_nt: TGTGCCAGCAGTGAAGCACCCAGGGACTTCTACAATGAGCAGTTCTTC
j_call: TRBJ1-2; clone_size: -; d_call: -; v_call: TRBV6-1; cdr3_aa: CASSEVWGRRSNGYTF; cdr3_nt: TGTGCCAGCAGTGAAGTGTGGGGCAGGAGGTCGAATGGCTACACCTTC
j_call: TRBJ2-2; clone_size: -; d_call: -; v_call: TRBV28; cdr3_aa: CASSFRLALTGELFF; cdr3_nt: TGTGCCAGCAGTTTTCGGCTAGCGCTCACCGGGGAGCTGTTTTTT
j_call: TRBJ1-6; clone_size: once; d_call: -; v_call: TRBV7-3; cdr3_aa: CASSRSGQSNSPLHF; cdr3_nt: TGTGCCAGCAGCCGATCGGGGCAGTCTAATTCACCCCTCCACTTT
j_call: TRBJ2-7; clone_size: once; d_call: -; v_call: TRBV10-3; cdr3_aa: CAISEDLSYEQYF; cdr3_nt: TGTGCCATCAGTGAGGACCTCTCCTACGAGCAGTACTTC
j_call: TRBJ2-7; clone_size: medium-sized; d_call: -; v_call: TRBV20-1; cdr3_aa: CSASRPPTYEQYF; cdr3_nt: TGCAGTGCTAGTCGCCCACCAACCTACGAGCAGTACTTC
j_call: TRBJ2-2; clone_size: -; d_call: TRBD1; v_call: TRBV2; cdr3_aa: CASRPLGTGYTGELFF; cdr3_nt: TGTGCCAGCAGACCTCTTGGGACAGGGTATACCGGGGAGCTGTTTTTT
j_call: TRBJ1-3; clone_size: -; d_call: -; v_call: TRBV18; cdr3_aa: CASSRGGSTGNTIYF; cdr3_nt: TGTGCCAGCTCCCGGGGGGGAAGCACTGGAAACACCATATATTTT
j_call: TRBJ1-6; clone_size: medium-sized; d_call: -; v_call: TRBV5-6; cdr3_aa: CASSWSGTLHNSPLHF; cdr3_nt: TGTGCCAGCTCGTGGTCGGGGACGCTGCATAATTCACCCCTCCACTTT
j_call: TRBJ1-1; clone_size: -; d_call: -; v_call: TRBV29-1; cdr3_aa: CSVESGNEGEKAFF; cdr3_nt: TGCAGCGTTGAATCCGGAAACGAGGGCGAAAAAGCTTTCTTT
j_call: TRBJ2-2; clone_size: few; d_call: TRBD2; v_call: TRBV2; cdr3_aa: CASTERTSGAGELFF; cdr3_nt: TGTGCCAGCACCGAAAGGACTAGCGGAGCCGGGGAGCTGTTTTTT
j_call: TRBJ2-5; clone_size: -; d_call: -; v_call: TRBV6-4; cdr3_aa: CASTFDGVRTQYF; cdr3_nt: TGTGCCAGCACTTTTGACGGGGTCCGGACCCAGTACTTC
j_call: TRBJ2-1; clone_size: once; d_call: -; v_call: TRBV20-1; cdr3_aa: CSASRGLGGNEQFF; cdr3_nt: TGCAGTGCTAGTCGGGGGCTCGGAGGGAATGAGCAGTTCTTC
j_call: TRBJ2-3; clone_size: -; d_call: TRBD1; v_call: TRBV28; cdr3_aa: CASSRQGASSLSTDTQYF; cdr3_nt: TGTGCCAGCAGCCGACAGGGGGCCTCCAGCCTTAGCACAGATACGCAGTATTTT
j_call: TRBJ2-1; clone_size: -; d_call: TRBD2; v_call: TRBV5-5; cdr3_aa: CASSWGGRTSGGNEQFF; cdr3_nt: TGTGCCAGCAGCTGGGGTGGGAGGACTAGCGGGGGTAATGAGCAGTTCTTC
j_call: TRBJ1-1; clone_size: once; d_call: -; v_call: TRBV2; cdr3_aa: CASSEAGFGTNEAFF; cdr3_nt: TGTGCCAGCAGTGAAGCAGGGTTTGGGACCAATGAAGCTTTCTTT
j_call: TRBJ2-2; clone_size: -; d_call: -; v_call: TRBV5-4; cdr3_aa: CASSFQGHSANTGELFF; cdr3_nt: TGTGCCAGCAGCTTCCAGGGACACTCCGCGAACACCGGGGAGCTGTTTTTT
j_call: TRBJ2-7; clone_size: -; d_call: TRBD1; v_call: TRBV6-9; cdr3_aa: CASSRGPAVGEQYF; cdr3_nt: TGTGCCAGCAGCAGGGGGCCGGCGGTGGGCGAGCAGTACTTC